This T cell receptor (beta chain) appears in the sequencing data of a study of T cells in localized non-small cell lung cancer (dated by TCRdb to the early 2020s). At the level of the whole study: The study analyzed T cell repertoires of hundreds of early-stage NSCLC patients, comparing tumors and uninvolved tumor-adjacent lungs. The cohort consisted of 236 treatment-naive NSCLC patients whose localized lung tumors had been resected. A mean age of roughly 66 years was recorded for the NSCLC patients, of whom approximately 130 were male and 100 to 110 were female.

The immunoSEQ Assay was used to sequence TCR beta CDR3 regions from DNA. The source study handled its data this way. To compute T cell density, TCR beta template counts were normalized to usable DNA, which was estimated by amplifying housekeeping genes. Using the preseqR package, richness was estimated by extrapolating to 120,000 templates for tissue samples and 400,000 templates for PBMC samples. Clonality was calculated as one minus Pielou's evenness. Tissue-enriched TCRs were identified by differential abundance testing using productive amino-acid clonotypes, minimum total count 5 and alpha 0.1. The Jaccard Index and the Morisita Overlap Index were used to measure repertoire overlap between compartments. GLIPH grouped TCR beta CDR3s together with public tetramer-defined viral CDR3s, and a viral motif had to include at least three viral sequences and also show V-gene enrichment. TCRdb holds this immuneACCESS table with in-frame rearrangements only. Some clones are missing; in checked studies, unresolved V genes explain under half, and the rest has no known cause. V, J and clone size are taken as reported in that table, and D and trimming were inferred from the DNA itself. The sample includes approximately 150,000 clones, with around 90% observed a single time. The ten top clones hold over 1.5% of the sample.

Summary of the overall study and its limitations: Longer overall survival was associated with higher blood T cell density, whereas shorter survival was associated with higher adjacent-lung clonality. Because of the exploratory design, TCR variables were selected using unadjusted p-values without false-discovery rate correction. A median of roughly 58 of the top 100 tumor clones were detected in paired uninvolved adjacent lung, and under 30 of these tumor clones were also found among the top 100 clones of the paired uninvolved adjacent lung. The highest T cell clonality was observed in uninvolved tumor-adjacent lung, where clonality exceeded that of tumor, suggesting that antigenic responses were more focused in uninvolved tumor-adjacent lung. Because multi-region sequencing of the tumors was not done, intratumor heterogeneity could not be ruled out.

At the junction V is shortened by 4 bases and J by 8 bases, with 18 bases in between. The germline V gene yields LGHNA for CDR1 and YNFKEQ for CDR2. The CDR3, from cysteine to phenylalanine, totals 15 residues. Here the CDR3 DNA is all that survives: 45 bases in frame from base 1. This clone came up a few times. It lacks a known antigen. The record has no base qualities; no much larger clone is one base away. At diagnosis, tumor, uninvolved tumor-adjacent lung and peripheral blood were collected and then preserved as a mix of FFPE and fresh-frozen material. For TCR repertoire profiling, blood samples were analyzed in the form of peripheral blood mononuclear cells.

The rearrangement combines TRBV4-2 with TRBJ2-1; the D gene is perhaps TRBD1, on 6 matching bases. The receptor was isolated from a female donor older than 55 with stage I lung adenocarcinoma. The sequencing here drew on peripheral blood, taken before any cancer treatment. The CDR3 protein sequence reads: CASSPRDNPADEQFF. The nucleotide sequence is TGTGCCAGCAGCCCCCGGGACAACCCCGCGGATGAGCAGTTCTTC.